Listed here are 32 T cell receptor beta chains from one sample, sequenced in a study of CD8+ T cells in alopecia areata (dated by TCRdb to 2017 to 2018). The time point label for this specimen denotes: 24 weeks on oral tofacitinib. The intended sense of this specimen's treatment or condition label: oral pan-JAK inhibitor, 5-10 mg twice daily. Libraries were prepared through the immunoSEQ multiplex PCR assay. RNA was extracted from all samples and reverse transcribed into cDNA as template for TCR sequencing. As stored in TCRdb, this immuneACCESS dataset retains in-frame rearrangements with V and J assigned. A fraction of the clones does not appear; measured against another copy, unresolved V genes explain less than half of the discrepancy, and the remainder lacks a known reason. The sample yields approximately 150,000 clones; approximately 62% were counted once. 12% to 15% of the sample rests with the top ten.

This specimen was CD4+ T cells sorted from blood, taken at week 24, from a patient treated with tofacitinib. All receptors come from a human donor with alopecia areata.

J is TRBJ2-2 and V is TRBV29-1, with D maybe TRBD1 (6 bases). The ends were cut back, 4 bases at V and 0 bases at J, with 9 bases in the middle. CDR1 and CDR2 (germline): SQVTM, ANQGSEA. The CDR3 is 14 residues long. DNA for the CDR3: TGCAGCGTTGGGGACACCTCGAACACCGGGGAGCTGTTTTTT. It codes for CSVGDTSNTGELFF.

This clone has just a few counts. The chain couples TRBV4-2 to TRBJ1-1; no reliable D call. Germline V lookup: CDR1 LGHNA, CDR2 YNFKEQ. This CDR3 region has 15 residues. Trimming left V 1 base short and J 0 bases short, with 9 bases between. As DNA, the CDR3 is TGTGCCAGCAGCCAAGGAAAAGGAGTGAACACTGAAGCTTTCTTT. It specifies CASSQGKGVNTEAFF.

The chain joins TRBV29-1 to TRBJ1-3; D not resolved. The CDR3 loop spans 13 amino acids. Deletions cut 3 bases from V and 0 bases from J, with 6 bases between. Germline loops: CDR1 SQVTM, CDR2 ANQGSEA. CDR3 nucleotides: TGCAGCGTTGAGGTCCACTCTGGAAACACCATATATTTT. It yields the protein CSVEVHSGNTIYF.

The chain employs TRBV4-2 and TRBJ2-7, with 7 positions matching TRBD1. This CDR3 is built from 14 residues. In germline, CDR1 is LGHNA, CDR2 YNFKEQ. Trimming at V came to 1 base and at J to 4 bases, leaving 4 bases not matched to a gene. The CDR3 here is CASSQGQGSYEQYF. CDR3 in DNA: TGTGCCAGCAGCCAAGGACAGGGTAGTTACGAGCAGTACTTC.

The chain recombines TRBV5-1 with TRBJ1-1; D is unclear. From germline, CDR1 is SGHRS and CDR2 YFSETQ. V was shortened by 3 bases and J by 0 bases, with 9 bases between the two germline ends. The CDR3 sequence is 14 residues long. The CDR3: CASSYGSMNTEAFF. Written as DNA, the CDR3 is TGCGCCAGCAGCTACGGGAGCATGAACACTGAAGCTTTCTTT.

This sequence joins TRBV18 and TRBJ1-6; 8 bases map to TRBD1. The CDR3 is 15 amino acids. Germline lookup yields CDR1 KGHSH and CDR2 LQKENI. V lost 3 bases, J lost 6 bases, and 4 bases stayed unmatched. The CDR3 region has the DNA TGTGCCAGCTCACCGGGCAGGGGGCTTAATTCACCCCTCCACTTT. The encoded protein is CASSPGRGLNSPLHF.

The gene calls are TRBV5-4 and TRBJ2-3, with D hard to call. V was clipped by 2 bases and J by 2 bases, with 9 bases between them. The CDR3 is 14 amino acids. CDR1 is SGHNT and CDR2 is YYREEE in the germline V gene (reference sequence). CDR3 in DNA: TGTGCCAGCAGCTTACGGAGATCCACAGATACGCAGTATTTT. Its translation is CASSLRRSTDTQYF.

The chain recombines TRBV9 with TRBJ1-2; D uncertain. Germline CDR1 is SGDLS and CDR2 is YYNGEE. This CDR3 contains 15 residues. Trimming removed 6 bases at V and 4 bases at J, with 19 bases between. The CDR3 here is CASTPLGRTSYGYTF. The CDR3 coding sequence is TGTGCCAGCACCCCCCTTGGGCGGACTAGCTATGGCTACACCTTC. The whole variable domain, filled in from reference TRBV9 and TRBJ1-2, reads DSGVTQTPKHLITATGQRVTLRCSPRSGDLSVYWYQQSLDQGLQFLIQYYNGEERAKGNILERFSAQQFPDLHSELNLSSLELGDSALYFCASTPLGRTSYGYTFGSGTRLTVV.

V is TRBV27 and J is TRBJ2-3; weak D call: TRBD2 (5 bases). Trimming removed 5 bases at V and 8 bases at J, with 14 bases between. The CDR3 is 13 residues long. The germline gives CDR1 MNHEY, CDR2 SMNVEV (reference sequence). CDR3 nucleotide sequence: TGTGCCAGCAGTCTCCAACTAGTGTCTACGCAGTATTTT. Protein: CASSLQLVSTQYF.

This clone occurred once. V usage is TRBV15 and J usage is TRBJ2-2, with D unresolved. The V and J ends lost 4 bases and 6 bases respectively, with 9 bases between them. The CDR3 length is 13 residues. Germline V gene lookup returns CDR1 LNHNV and CDR2 YYDKDF (reference sequence). In DNA, the CDR3 is TGTGCCACCAGCACCTTCCGAGCCGGGGAGCTGTTTTTT. Its translation is CATSTFRAGELFF.

The rearrangement uses TRBV27 and TRBJ2-3; D gene unclear. V was cut by 3 bases and J by 5 bases, with 9 bases left in between. In germline, CDR1 is MNHEY, CDR2 SMNVEV (reference sequence). This CDR3 is 13 amino acids long. The CDR3 is CASSFSAQDTQYF. CDR3 DNA: TGTGCCAGCAGTTTCTCCGCCCAAGATACGCAGTATTTT.

This chain uses TRBV5-6 with TRBJ2-7; no firm D call. Trimming stripped 2 bases from V and 4 bases from J, with 7 bases between. Looked up from germline, CDR1 is SGHDT and CDR2 is YYEEEE. CDR3 size: 12 residues. The CDR3 bases are TGTGCCAGCAGCTTAAACATGTACGAGCAGTACTTC. Its protein is CASSLNMYEQYF.

The chain employs TRBV7-2 and TRBJ1-1, with a possible D match to TRBD1 (6 bases). Germline V gives CDR1 SGHTA, CDR2 FQGNSA. The CDR3 extends over 15 amino acids. V lost 4 bases to trimming and J lost 3 bases, with 15 bases between them. CDR3 coding DNA: TGTGCCAGCAGCTCAGTACAGGGTGGTTACACTGAAGCTTTCTTT. This codes for CASSSVQGGYTEAFF.

This clone appeared a few times. The chain joins TRBV7-6 to TRBJ1-4; 8 bases match TRBD1. V trimming: 3 bases; J trimming: 6 bases; junction bases outside the gene matches: 6. The V gene's germline CDR1 is SGHVS and CDR2 FNYEAQ. The CDR3 consists of 15 residues. CDR3 sequence reads: CASSFETGGYEKLFF. In nucleotides, the CDR3 is TGTGCCAGCAGCTTCGAAACAGGGGGTTATGAAAAACTGTTTTTT.

As to this clone: Sequence at one end of the junction differs from germline and may be a read error. The chain is built from TRBV2 and TRBJ1-2, with 7 positions matching TRBD1. There are 13 residues in the CDR3. CDR1 and CDR2 (germline): SNHLY, FYNNEI. Written as DNA, the CDR3 is TGTGCCAGCAGAGAAGACAGGGACTATGGCTACACCTTC. This translates into CASREDRDYGYTF.

The chain carries TRBV15 and TRBJ2-3; D is undetermined. CDR3 length: 15 residues. V lost 3 bases and J lost 2, with 12 bases in between. Germline CDR1 and CDR2: LNHNV and YYDKDF (reference sequence). The CDR3 DNA sequence: TGTGCCACCAGCAGTCGGCCGCCGACCACAGATACGCAGTATTTT. This codes for CATSSRPPTTDTQYF.

This clone was recorded a few times. V is TRBV6-5 and J is TRBJ1-6, with D perhaps TRBD1 (5 bases). V was cut by 5 bases and J by 9 bases, with 17 bases left in between. Germline V CDR1 and CDR2: MNHEY, SVGAGI. The CDR3 length is 15 residues. CDR3 in amino acids: CASSGDAAYGSPLHF. DNA for the CDR3: TGTGCCAGCAGTGGGGACGCCGCATACGGTTCACCCCTCCACTTT.

This clone was counted between two and nine times. V is TRBV30 and J is TRBJ1-2; D not resolved. Germline loops: CDR1 GTSNPN, CDR2 SVGIG (reference sequence). This CDR3 contains 12 residues. V was clipped by 2 bases and J by 6 bases, with 10 bases between them. The CDR3 here is CAWSPRVDGYTF. The CDR3 bases are TGTGCCTGGAGTCCGCGAGTGGATGGCTACACCTTC. Full variable domain (remainder filled in from reference TRBV30 and TRBJ1-2): SQTIHQWPATLVQPVGSPLSLECTVEGTSNPNLYWYRQAAGRGLQLLFYSVGIGQISSEVPQNLSASRPQDRQFILSSKKLLLSDSGFYLCAWSPRVDGYTFGSGTRLTVV.

A single count supports this clone. The chain uses TRBV25-1 and TRBJ2-6; D is uncertain. There are 18 residues in the CDR3. The V end was cut by 4 bases, the J end by 2 bases, with 18 bases between. Germline V gene data show CDR1 as MGHDK and CDR2 as SYGVNS. The CDR3 reads CASSGRRIDTAGANVLTF. CDR3 nucleotides: TGTGCCAGCAGTGGCCGAAGAATAGACACAGCTGGGGCCAACGTCCTGACTTTC.

This clone has a handful of counts. The chain combines TRBV29-1 with TRBJ2-5; a possible D gene is TRBD2 (6 bases). Germline V gene lookup returns CDR1 SQVTM and CDR2 ANQGSEA. CDR3 length equals 13 residues. Written as DNA, the CDR3 is TGCCCACGCGGGGTGAGAAAGCAAGAGACCCAGTACTTC. It codes for CPRGVRKQETQYF.

The chain has TRBV29-1 and TRBJ2-1; 7 bases fit TRBD2. The germline gives CDR1 SQVTM, CDR2 ANQGSEA. There are 13 residues in the CDR3. The ends lost 7 bases at V and 6 bases at J; junction bases unmatched: 9. In DNA, the CDR3 is TGCAGCGGGGGGACGGGAGGTGTCAATGAGCAGTTCTTC. Translation gives CSGGTGGVNEQFF.

The chain has TRBV19 and TRBJ2-2, with D perhaps matching TRBD2 (7 bases). The V gene lost 8 bases and the J gene lost 10 bases, with 20 bases spanning the gap. The germline gives CDR1 LNHDA, CDR2 SQIVND (reference sequence). The CDR3 covers 14 residues. CDR3 sequence (DNA): TGTGCCAGTTCCTCGGAGGGGGGGCCGGCGGAGCTGTTTTTT. Its translation: CASSSEGGPAELFF.

This clone turned up a few times. The chain employs TRBV29-1 and TRBJ2-1; 9 positions agree with TRBD1. The CDR3 is 13 residues long. The V gene end was trimmed by 6 bases and the J gene end by 9 bases; junction bases not matched to a gene: 9. Germline V lookup: CDR1 SQVTM, CDR2 ANQGSEA. CDR3 nucleotide sequence: TGCAGCGTCGCCAATACAGGGGGCGGTGAGCAGTTCTTC. Its protein is CSVANTGGGEQFF.

The rearrangement links TRBV7-9 to TRBJ1-1, with a weak D call TRBD1 (5 bases). The V gene lost 3 bases and the J gene lost 2 bases, with 13 bases spanning the gap. The CDR3 loop spans 15 amino acids. Germline V gives CDR1 SEHNR, CDR2 FQNEAQ (reference sequence). CDR3 bases: TGTGCCAGCAGCTTGCTGCGGGGCACCAACACTGAAGCTTTCTTT. Translated, it gives CASSLLRGTNTEAFF.

This clone was detected a few times. The chain uses TRBV29-1 and TRBJ1-6; 7 positions agree with TRBD1. V was pared by 7 bases and J by 8 bases, with 11 bases of the junction left unmatched. Germline lookup yields CDR1 SQVTM and CDR2 ANQGSEA. The CDR3 totals 14 residues. The CDR3 DNA sequence: TGCAGCGCGCAGACAGGGAATAAATATTCACCCCTCCACTTT. This codes for CSAQTGNKYSPLHF.

The chain uses TRBV29-1 and TRBJ2-3; 8 bases are shared with TRBD2. The CDR3 extends over 14 amino acids. The V segment lost 6 bases and the J segment 1 base; nucleotides outside the gene matches: 6. Germline loops: CDR1 SQVTM, CDR2 ANQGSEA. The CDR3 DNA sequence: TGCAGCGTGGACGGGGGGGCCGGCACAGATACGCAGTATTTT. Translated, it gives CSVDGGAGTDTQYF.

V gene TRBV7-8 combines with J gene TRBJ2-1; TRBD2 agrees at 9 bases. Germline V gene data show CDR1 as SGHVS and CDR2 as FQNEAQ. This CDR3 has 15 amino acids. The trim removed 6 bases at V and 8 bases at J, leaving 11 bases unmatched. The CDR3 coding sequence is TGTGCCAGCAGGAAAGCGGGGGGCGGCAGGGATGAGCAGTTCTTC. This gives the protein CASRKAGGGRDEQFF.

The rearrangement links TRBV30 to TRBJ2-4, with a possible D match to TRBD2 (5 bases). The V end lost 3 bases, the J end lost 5 bases, and 23 bases lay between the germline ends. In germline, CDR1 is GTSNPN, CDR2 SVGIG (reference sequence). CDR3 size: 17 residues. CDR3 DNA sequence: TGTGCCTGGAGCCGTGACGAGGGAAACCTAAAAGAAAACATTCAGTACTTC. Amino acid sequence: CAWSRDEGNLKENIQYF.

This clone was seen only a few times. The rearrangement uses TRBV7-9 and TRBJ1-4; 7 bases map to TRBD1. The CDR3 is 12 residues long. The germline CDR1 and CDR2 sequences are SEHNR and FQNEAQ (reference sequence). The ends lost 5 bases at V and 12 bases at J; junction bases unmatched: 6. The CDR3 nucleotides are TGTGCCAGCAGCCGGGACAGTTCCGAACTGTTTTTT. This sequence encodes CASSRDSSELFF.

V gene TRBV30 combines with J gene TRBJ2-1; D possibly corresponds to TRBD1 (5 bases). The CDR3 covers 12 residues. Trimming stripped 7 bases from V and 6 bases from J, with 13 bases between. Germline CDR1 and CDR2: GTSNPN and SVGIG (reference sequence). The CDR3 sequence: CASGVRGNEQFF. As DNA, the CDR3 is TGTGCCTCTGGGGTAAGGGGCAATGAGCAGTTCTTC.

In its sample, this clone was seen once. The chain combines TRBV30 with TRBJ1-1, with D possibly matching TRBD1 (5 bases). This CDR3 has 15 amino acids. Germline V gives CDR1 GTSNPN, CDR2 SVGIG (reference sequence). V was pared by 5 bases and J by 4 bases, with 20 bases between. CDR3 in amino acids: CAWVPGLKSPTEAFF. DNA of the CDR3: TGTGCCTGGGTCCCAGGGTTGAAGAGCCCCACTGAAGCTTTCTTT.

CDR3 in DNA: TGTGCCGGCACAGGGGGCCGAAATGAAAAACTGTTTTTT. Protein: CAGTGGRNEKLFF. The gene calls are TRBV30 and TRBJ1-4; 9 nucleotides match TRBD1. Germline lookup yields CDR1 GTSNPN and CDR2 SVGIG (reference sequence). The CDR3 extends over 13 amino acids. V shed 8 bases and J 5 bases; nucleotides not matched to a gene: 6. Looking up the rest from reference TRBV30 and TRBJ1-4 gives the full variable domain: SQTIHQWPATLVQPVGSPLSLECTVEGTSNPNLYWYRQAAGRGLQLLFYSVGIGQISSEVPQNLSASRPQDRQFILSSKKLLLSDSGFYLCAGTGGRNEKLFFGSGTQLSVL.